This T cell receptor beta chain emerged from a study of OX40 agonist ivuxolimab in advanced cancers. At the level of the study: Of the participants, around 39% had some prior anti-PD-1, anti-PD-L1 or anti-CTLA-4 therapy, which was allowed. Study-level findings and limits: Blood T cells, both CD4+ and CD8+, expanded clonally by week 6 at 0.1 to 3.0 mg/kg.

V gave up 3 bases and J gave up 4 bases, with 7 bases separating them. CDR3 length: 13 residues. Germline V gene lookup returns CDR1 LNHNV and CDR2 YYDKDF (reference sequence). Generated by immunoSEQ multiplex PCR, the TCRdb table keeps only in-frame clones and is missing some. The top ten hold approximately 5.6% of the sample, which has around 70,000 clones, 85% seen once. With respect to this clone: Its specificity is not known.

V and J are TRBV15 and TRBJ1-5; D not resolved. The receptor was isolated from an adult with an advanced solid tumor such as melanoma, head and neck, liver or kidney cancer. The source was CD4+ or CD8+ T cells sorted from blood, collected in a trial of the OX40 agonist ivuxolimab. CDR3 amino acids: CATSSGPNQPQHF. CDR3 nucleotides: TGTGCCACCAGCAGTGGACCAAATCAGCCCCAGCATTTT.